Included here is one TCR beta chain sequence, with context. Researchers ran the assay at a deep level. Only in-frame clones appear in the TCRdb table, and some are missing; sequencing was by immunoSEQ multiplex PCR. This repertoire shows about 2.2 million clones, about 94% found once; its top ten account for around 1.7%. This specimen comes from a study of shared clonotypes between healthy human individuals. Trimming cost V 1 base and J 5 bases; bases outside gene matches: 4. CDR1 and CDR2 (germline): SNHLY, FYNNEI. There are 14 residues in the CDR3. Terminally differentiated effector memory CD45RA+ cells were excluded by CCR7 positive selection of CD45RO-negative cells. Donors included only healthy HIV-negative adults lacking recent acute infections or vaccinations.

The source is a man between 18 and 35 years old in good health. Some clones in this sample may be carry-over from other donors' samples. Specimen: naive CD8+ T cells from PBMCs. The rearrangement links TRBV2 to TRBJ1-2; 7 bases agree with TRBD1. The CDR3 is CASSEGGGAYGYTF. CDR3 nucleotides: TGTGCCAGCAGTGAAGGAGGGGGCGCGTATGGCTACACCTTC.